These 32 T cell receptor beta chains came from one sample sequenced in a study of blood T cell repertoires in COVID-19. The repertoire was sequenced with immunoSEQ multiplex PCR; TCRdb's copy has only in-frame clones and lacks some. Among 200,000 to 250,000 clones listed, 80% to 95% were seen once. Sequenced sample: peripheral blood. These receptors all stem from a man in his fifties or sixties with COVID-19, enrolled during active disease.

The CDR3 DNA reads as TGCGCCAGCAGCTTGGGCGGGACTAGCAGACTGAGCTCCTACAATGAGCAGTTCTTC. As protein: CASSLGGTSRLSSYNEQFF. The chain joins TRBV5-1 to TRBJ2-1; 9 nucleotides agree with TRBD2. V trimming: 0 bases; J trimming: 0 bases; junction bases outside the gene matches: 10. The CDR3 runs to 19 residues. Per germline, CDR1 SGHRS and CDR2 YFSETQ.

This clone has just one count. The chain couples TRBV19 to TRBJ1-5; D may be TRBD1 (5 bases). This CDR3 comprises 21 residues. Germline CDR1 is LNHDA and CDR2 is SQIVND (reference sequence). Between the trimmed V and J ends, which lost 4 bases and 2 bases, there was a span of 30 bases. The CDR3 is CASSKATPGLKTIVGNQPQHF. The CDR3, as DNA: TGTGCCAGTAGTAAAGCAACTCCGGGACTCAAGACAATAGTGGGCAATCAGCCCCAGCATTTT.

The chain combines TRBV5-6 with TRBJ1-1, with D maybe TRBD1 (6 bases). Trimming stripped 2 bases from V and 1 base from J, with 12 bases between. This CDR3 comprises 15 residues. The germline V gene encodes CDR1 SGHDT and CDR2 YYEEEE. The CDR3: CASSFPTGPNTEAFF. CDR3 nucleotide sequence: TGTGCCAGCAGCTTCCCTACAGGGCCGAACACTGAAGCTTTCTTT.

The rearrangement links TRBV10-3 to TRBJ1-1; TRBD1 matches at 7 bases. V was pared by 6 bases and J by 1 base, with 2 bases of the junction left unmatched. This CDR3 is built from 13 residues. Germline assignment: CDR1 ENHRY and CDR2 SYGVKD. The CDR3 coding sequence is TGTGCCATCAGGACAGGGACGAACACTGAAGCTTTCTTT. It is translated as CAIRTGTNTEAFF.

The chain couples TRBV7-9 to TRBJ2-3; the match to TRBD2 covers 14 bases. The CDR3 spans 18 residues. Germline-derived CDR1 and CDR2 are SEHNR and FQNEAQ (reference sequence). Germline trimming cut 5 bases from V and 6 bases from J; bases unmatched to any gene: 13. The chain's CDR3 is CASSLGLAGGLLRDTQYF. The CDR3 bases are TGTGCCAGCAGCCTCGGACTAGCGGGGGGCCTGCTTCGGGATACGCAGTATTTT.

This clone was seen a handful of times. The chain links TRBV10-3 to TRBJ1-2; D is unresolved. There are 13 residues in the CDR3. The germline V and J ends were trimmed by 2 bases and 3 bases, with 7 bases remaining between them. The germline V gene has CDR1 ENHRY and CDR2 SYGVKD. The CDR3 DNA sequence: TGTGCCATCAGTGAGGCGGAAGACTATGGCTACACCTTC. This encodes CAISEAEDYGYTF.

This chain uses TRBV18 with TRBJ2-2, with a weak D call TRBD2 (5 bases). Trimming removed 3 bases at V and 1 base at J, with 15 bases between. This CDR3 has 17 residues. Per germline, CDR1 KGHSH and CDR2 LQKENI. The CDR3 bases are TGTGCCAGCTCACCGATAGAAGCGGCCCTGAACACCGGGGAGCTGTTTTTT. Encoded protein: CASSPIEAALNTGELFF.

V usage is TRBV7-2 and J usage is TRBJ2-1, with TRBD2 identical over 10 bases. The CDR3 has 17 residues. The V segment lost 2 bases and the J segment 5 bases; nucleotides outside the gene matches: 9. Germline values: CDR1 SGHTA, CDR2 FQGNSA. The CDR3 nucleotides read TGTGCCAGCAGCTTACAGTCGAGCGGGAGGGCCCACAATGAGCAGTTCTTC. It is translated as CASSLQSSGRAHNEQFF.

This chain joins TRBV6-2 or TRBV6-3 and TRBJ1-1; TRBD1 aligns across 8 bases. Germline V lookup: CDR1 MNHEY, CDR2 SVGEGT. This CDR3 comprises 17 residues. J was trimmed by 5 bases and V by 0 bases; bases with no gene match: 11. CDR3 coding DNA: TGTGCCAGCAGTTACTCCGCAGGGAGGACAGGGCGGACTGAAGCTTTCTTT. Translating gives CASSYSAGRTGRTEAFF.

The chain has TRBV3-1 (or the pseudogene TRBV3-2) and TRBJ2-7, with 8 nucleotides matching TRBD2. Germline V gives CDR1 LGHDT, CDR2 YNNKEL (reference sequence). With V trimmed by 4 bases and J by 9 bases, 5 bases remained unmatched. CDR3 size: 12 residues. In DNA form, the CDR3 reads TGTGCCAGCAGCCCTTGGCGGGGGGCGCAGTACTTC. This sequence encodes CASSPWRGAQYF.

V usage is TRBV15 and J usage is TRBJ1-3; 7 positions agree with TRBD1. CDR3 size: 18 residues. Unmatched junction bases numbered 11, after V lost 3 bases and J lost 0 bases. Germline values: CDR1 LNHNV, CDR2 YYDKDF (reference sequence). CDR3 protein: CATSRGPGGRNSGNTIYF. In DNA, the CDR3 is TGTGCCACCAGCAGGGGGCCAGGGGGGCGAAACTCTGGAAACACCATATATTTT.

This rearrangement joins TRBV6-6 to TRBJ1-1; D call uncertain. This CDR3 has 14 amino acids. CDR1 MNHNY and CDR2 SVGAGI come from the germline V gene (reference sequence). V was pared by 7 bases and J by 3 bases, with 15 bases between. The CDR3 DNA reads TGTGCCAGCACCCCCCACGGGGTGGACACTGAAGCTTTCTTT. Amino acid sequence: CASTPHGVDTEAFF.

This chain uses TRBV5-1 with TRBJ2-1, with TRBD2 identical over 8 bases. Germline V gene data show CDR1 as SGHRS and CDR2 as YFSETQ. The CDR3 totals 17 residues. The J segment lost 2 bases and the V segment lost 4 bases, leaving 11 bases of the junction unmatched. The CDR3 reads CASSGTGTSRTYNEQFF. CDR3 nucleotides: TGCGCCAGCAGCGGAACCGGGACTAGTAGGACCTACAATGAGCAGTTCTTC.

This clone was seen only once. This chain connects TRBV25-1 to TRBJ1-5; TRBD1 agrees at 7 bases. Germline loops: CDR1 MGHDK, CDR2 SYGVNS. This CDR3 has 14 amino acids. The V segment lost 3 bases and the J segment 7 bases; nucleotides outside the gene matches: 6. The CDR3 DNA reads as TGTGCCAGCAGTGATGCAGGCAGGGGGCAGCCCCAGCATTTT. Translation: CASSDAGRGQPQHF.

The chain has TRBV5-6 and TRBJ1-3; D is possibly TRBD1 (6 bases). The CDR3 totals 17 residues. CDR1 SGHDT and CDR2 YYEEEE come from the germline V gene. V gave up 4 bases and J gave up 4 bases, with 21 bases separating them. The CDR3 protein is CASSPIYPGQSGNTIYF. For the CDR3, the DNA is TGTGCCAGCAGCCCTATCTACCCAGGACAGTCCGGAAACACCATATATTTT. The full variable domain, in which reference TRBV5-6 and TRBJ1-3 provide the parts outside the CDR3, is DAGVTQSPTHLIKTRGQQVTLRCSPKSGHDTVSWYQQALGQGPQFIFQYYEEEERQRGNFPDRFSGHQFPNYSSELNVNALLLGDSALYLCASSPIYPGQSGNTIYFGEGSWLTVV.

The CDR3 bases are TGTGCCAGCAGTGAGGACAACGGGGAGACCCAGTACTTC. Translated: CASSEDNGETQYF. V and J are TRBV2 and TRBJ2-5; possible D gene TRBD1, 5 bases. The germline gives CDR1 SNHLY, CDR2 FYNNEI. CDR3 length: 13 residues. The V gene lost 3 bases and the J gene lost 5 bases, with 10 bases spanning the gap.

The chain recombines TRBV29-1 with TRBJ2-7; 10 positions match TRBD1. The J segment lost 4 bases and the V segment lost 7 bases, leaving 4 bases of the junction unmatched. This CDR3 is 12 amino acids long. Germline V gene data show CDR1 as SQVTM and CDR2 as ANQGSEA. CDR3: CSGGDRGYEQYF. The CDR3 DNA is TGCAGCGGGGGGGACAGGGGATACGAGCAGTACTTC.

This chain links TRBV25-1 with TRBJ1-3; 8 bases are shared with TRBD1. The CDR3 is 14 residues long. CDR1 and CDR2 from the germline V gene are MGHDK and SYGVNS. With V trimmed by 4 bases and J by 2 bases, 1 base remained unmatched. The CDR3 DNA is TGTGCCAGCAGTGGACAGGGGACTGGAAACACCATATATTTT. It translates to CASSGQGTGNTIYF.

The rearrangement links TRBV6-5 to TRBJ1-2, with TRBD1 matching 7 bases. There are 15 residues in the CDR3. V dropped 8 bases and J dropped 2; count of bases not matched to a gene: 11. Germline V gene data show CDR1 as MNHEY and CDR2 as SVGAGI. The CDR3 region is CASRQGTAGNYGYTF. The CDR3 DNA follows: TGTGCCAGCCGACAGGGTACGGCAGGCAACTATGGCTACACCTTC.

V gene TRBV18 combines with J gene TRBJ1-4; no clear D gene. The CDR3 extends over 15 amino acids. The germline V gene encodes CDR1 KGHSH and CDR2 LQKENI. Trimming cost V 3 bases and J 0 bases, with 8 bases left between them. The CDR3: CASSPSGATNEKLFF. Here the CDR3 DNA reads TGTGCCAGCTCACCTTCAGGCGCAACTAATGAAAAACTGTTTTTT.

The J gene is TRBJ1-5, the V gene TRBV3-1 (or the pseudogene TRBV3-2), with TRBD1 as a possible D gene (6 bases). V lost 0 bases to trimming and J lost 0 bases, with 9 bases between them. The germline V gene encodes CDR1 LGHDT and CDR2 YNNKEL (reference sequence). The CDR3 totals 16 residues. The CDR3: CASSQDSRGSNQPQHF. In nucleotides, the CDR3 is TGTGCCAGCAGCCAAGATAGCAGGGGTAGCAATCAGCCCCAGCATTTT.

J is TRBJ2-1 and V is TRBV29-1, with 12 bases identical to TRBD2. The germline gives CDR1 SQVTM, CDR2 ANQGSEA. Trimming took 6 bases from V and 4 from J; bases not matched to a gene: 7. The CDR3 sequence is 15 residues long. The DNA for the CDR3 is TGCAGCGTCCCGACTAGCGGGGGAGCTTACAATGAGCAGTTCTTC. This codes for CSVPTSGGAYNEQFF.

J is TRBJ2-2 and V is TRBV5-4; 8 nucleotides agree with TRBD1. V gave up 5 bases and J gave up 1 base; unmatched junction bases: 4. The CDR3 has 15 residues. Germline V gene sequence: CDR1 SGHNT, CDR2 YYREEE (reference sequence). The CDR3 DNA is TGTGCCAGCAGGAAGGACAGGGTGAACACCGGGGAGCTGTTTTTT. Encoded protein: CASRKDRVNTGELFF.

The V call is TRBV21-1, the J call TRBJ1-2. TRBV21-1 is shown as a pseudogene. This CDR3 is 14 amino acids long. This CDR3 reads CASSKGGGGYGYTF. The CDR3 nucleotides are TGTGCCAGCAGCAAAGGGGGGGGCGGATATGGCTACACCTTC.

CDR3 sequence: CAISESDIQSYEQYF. CDR3 DNA sequence: TGTGCCATCAGTGAGTCGGACATCCAGAGCTACGAGCAGTACTTC. V and J are TRBV10-3 and TRBJ2-7; tentative D call: TRBD1 (5 bases). Trimming removed 0 bases from V and 3 bases from J, with 12 bases in between. CDR1 is ENHRY and CDR2 is SYGVKD in the germline V gene. This CDR3 spans 15 amino acids.

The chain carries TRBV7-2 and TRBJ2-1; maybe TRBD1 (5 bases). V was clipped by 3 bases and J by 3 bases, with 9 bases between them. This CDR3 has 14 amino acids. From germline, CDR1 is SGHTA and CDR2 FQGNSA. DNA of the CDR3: TGTGCCAGCAGCTTGGGGCACTACTACAATGAGCAGTTCTTC. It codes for CASSLGHYYNEQFF.

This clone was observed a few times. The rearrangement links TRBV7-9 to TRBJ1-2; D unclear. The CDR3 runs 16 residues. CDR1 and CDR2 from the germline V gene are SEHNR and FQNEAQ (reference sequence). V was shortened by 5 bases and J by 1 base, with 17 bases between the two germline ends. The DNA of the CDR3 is TGTGCCAGCAGCAGTAGCGGGCAGGCCTTTAACTATGGCTACACCTTC. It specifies CASSSSGQAFNYGYTF. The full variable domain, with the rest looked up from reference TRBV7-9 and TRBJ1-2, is DTGVSQNPRHKITKRGQNVTFRCDPISEHNRLYWYRQTLGQGPEFLTYFQNEAQLEKSRLLSDRFSAERPKGSFSTLEIQRTEQGDSAMYLCASSSSGQAFNYGYTFGSGTRLTVV.

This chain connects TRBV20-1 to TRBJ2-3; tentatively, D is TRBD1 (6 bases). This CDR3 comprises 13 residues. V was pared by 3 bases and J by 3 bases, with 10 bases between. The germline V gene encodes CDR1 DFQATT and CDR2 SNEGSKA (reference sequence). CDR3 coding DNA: TGCAGTGCTAGTAAGGGGGTAACAGATACGCAGTATTTT. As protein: CSASKGVTDTQYF.

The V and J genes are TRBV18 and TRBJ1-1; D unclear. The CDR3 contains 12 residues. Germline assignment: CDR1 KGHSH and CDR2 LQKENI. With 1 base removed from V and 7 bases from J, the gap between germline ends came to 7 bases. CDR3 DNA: TGTGCCAGCTCACCACTGGCAGGTGAAGCTTTCTTT. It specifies CASSPLAGEAFF.

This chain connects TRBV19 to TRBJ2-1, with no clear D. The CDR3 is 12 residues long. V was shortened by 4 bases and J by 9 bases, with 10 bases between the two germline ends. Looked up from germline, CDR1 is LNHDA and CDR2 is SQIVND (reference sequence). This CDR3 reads CASSTPISEQFF. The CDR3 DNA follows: TGTGCCAGTAGTACGCCAATCAGTGAGCAGTTCTTC.

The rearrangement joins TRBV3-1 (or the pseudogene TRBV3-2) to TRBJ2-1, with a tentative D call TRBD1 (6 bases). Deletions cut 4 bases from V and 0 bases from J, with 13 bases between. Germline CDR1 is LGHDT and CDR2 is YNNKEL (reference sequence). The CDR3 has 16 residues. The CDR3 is CASSRPTGSSYNEQFF. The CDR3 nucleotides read TGTGCCAGCAGCCGGCCTACAGGGAGCTCCTACAATGAGCAGTTCTTC.

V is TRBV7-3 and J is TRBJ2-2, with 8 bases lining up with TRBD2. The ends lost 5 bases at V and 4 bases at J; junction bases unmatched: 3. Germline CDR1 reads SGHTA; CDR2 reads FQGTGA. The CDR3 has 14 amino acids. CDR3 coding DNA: TGTGCCAGCAGCCACGGGACTAGCACCGGGGAGCTGTTTTTT. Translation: CASSHGTSTGELFF.